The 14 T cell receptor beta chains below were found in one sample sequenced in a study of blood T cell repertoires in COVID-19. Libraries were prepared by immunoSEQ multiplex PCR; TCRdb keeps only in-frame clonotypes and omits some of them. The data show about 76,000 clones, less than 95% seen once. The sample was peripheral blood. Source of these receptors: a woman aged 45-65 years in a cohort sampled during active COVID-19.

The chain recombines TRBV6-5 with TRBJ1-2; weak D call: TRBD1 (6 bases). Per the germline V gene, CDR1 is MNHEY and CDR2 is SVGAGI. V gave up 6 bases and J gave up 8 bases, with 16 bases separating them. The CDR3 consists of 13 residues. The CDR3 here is CASRVPGAGGYTF. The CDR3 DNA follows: TGTGCCAGCAGAGTTCCAGGGGCAGGCGGCTACACCTTC.

CDR3 protein: CASSLGQSEAFF. For the CDR3, the DNA is TGTGCCAGCAGCTTAGGACAGTCCGAAGCTTTCTTT. The chain has TRBV11-2 and TRBJ1-1; TRBD1 might be the D (5 bases). The CDR3 is 12 amino acids. CDR1 SGHAT and CDR2 FQNNGV come from the germline V gene. V lost 1 base and J 8 bases, leaving 8 bases between the germline ends.

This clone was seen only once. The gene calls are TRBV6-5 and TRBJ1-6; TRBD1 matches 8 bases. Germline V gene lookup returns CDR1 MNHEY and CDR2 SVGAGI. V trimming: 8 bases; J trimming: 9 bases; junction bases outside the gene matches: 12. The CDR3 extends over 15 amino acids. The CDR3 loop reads CASSQEGQALSPLHF. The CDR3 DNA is TGTGCCAGCTCACAGGAGGGACAGGCACTTTCACCCCTCCACTTT.

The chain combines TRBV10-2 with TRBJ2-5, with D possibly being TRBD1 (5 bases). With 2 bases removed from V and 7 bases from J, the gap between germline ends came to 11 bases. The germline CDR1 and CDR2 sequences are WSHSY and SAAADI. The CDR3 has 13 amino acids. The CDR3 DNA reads TGCGCCAGCAGTGAGGGCAGGGTGGGGACCCAGTACTTC. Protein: CASSEGRVGTQYF.

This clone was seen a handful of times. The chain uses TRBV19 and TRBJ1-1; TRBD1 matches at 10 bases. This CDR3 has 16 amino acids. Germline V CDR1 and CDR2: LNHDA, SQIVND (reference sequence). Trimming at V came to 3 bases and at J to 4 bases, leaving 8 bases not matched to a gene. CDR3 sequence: CASSIPRTGGSTEAFF. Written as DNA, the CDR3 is TGTGCCAGTAGTATCCCCCGGACAGGGGGGAGCACTGAAGCTTTCTTT.

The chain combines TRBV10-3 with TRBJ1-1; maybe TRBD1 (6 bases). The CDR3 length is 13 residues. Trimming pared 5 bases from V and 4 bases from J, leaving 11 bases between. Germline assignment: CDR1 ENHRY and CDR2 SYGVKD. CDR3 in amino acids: CAISSTGSTEAFF. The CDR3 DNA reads TGTGCCATCAGTTCGACAGGAAGCACTGAAGCTTTCTTT.

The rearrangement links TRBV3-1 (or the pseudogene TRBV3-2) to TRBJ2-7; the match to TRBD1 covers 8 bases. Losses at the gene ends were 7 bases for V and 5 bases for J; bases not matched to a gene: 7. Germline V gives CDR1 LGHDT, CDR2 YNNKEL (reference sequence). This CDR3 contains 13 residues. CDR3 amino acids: CASTRTGKNEQYF. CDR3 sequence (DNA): TGTGCCAGCACCAGGACAGGGAAGAACGAGCAGTACTTC.

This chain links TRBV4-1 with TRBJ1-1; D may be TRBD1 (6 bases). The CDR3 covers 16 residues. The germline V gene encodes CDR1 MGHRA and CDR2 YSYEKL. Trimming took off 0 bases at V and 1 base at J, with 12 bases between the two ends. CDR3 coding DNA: TGCGCCAGCAGCCAAGAAGGGGGGGTTACGAACACTGAAGCTTTCTTT. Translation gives CASSQEGGVTNTEAFF.

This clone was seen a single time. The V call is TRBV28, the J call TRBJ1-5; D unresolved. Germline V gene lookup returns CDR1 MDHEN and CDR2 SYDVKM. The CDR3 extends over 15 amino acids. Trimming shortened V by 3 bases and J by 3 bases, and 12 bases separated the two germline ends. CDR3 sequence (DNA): TGTGCCAGCAGTTTGGCCCAACAGTCCAATCAGCCCCAGCATTTT. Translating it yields CASSLAQQSNQPQHF. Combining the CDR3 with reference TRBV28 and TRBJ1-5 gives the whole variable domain DVKVTQSSRYLVKRTGEKVFLECVQDMDHENMFWYRQDPGLGLRLIYFSYDVKMKEKGDIPEGYSVSREKKERFSLILESASTNQTSMYLCASSLAQQSNQPQHFGDGTRLSIL.

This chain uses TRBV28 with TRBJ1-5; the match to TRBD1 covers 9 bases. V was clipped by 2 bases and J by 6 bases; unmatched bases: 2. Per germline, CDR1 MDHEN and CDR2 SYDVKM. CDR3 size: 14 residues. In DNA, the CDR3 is TGTGCCAGCAGTTTACTGACAGGGGGTCAGCCCCAGCATTTT. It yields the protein CASSLLTGGQPQHF.

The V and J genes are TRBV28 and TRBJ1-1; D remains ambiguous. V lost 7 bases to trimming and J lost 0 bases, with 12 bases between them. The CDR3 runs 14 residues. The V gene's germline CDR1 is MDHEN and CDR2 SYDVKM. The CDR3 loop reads CASTLPGVNTEAFF. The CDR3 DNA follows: TGTGCCAGCACCCTTCCCGGGGTGAACACTGAAGCTTTCTTT.

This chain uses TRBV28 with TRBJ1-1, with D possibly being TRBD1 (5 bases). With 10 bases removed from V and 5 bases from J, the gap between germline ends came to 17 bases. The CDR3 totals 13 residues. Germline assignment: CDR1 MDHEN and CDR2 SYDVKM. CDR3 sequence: CATRGGIGTEAFF. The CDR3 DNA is TGTGCCACCCGGGGGGGGATCGGGACTGAAGCTTTCTTT.

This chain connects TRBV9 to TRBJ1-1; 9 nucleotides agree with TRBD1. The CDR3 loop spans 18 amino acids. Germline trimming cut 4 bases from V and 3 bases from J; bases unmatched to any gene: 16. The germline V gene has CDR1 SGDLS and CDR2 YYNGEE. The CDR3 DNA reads TGTGCCAGCAGCCCACAGGGTACAGGGGGCCTGCAGTACACTGAAGCTTTCTTT. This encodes CASSPQGTGGLQYTEAFF.

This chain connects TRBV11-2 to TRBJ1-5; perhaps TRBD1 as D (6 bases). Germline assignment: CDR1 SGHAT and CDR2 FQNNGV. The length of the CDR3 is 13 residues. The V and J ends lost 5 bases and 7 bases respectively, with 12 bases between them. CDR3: CASSEGEYQPQHF. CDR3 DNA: TGTGCCAGCAGCGAGGGGGAGTACCAGCCCCAGCATTTT.